Below are 14 T cell receptor beta chains sequenced from a single sample in a study of blood T cell repertoires in COVID-19. The protocol was immunoSEQ multiplex PCR, while the TCRdb copy is restricted to in-frame clones and leaves out a portion. The sample includes tens of thousands of clones, less than 95% of them seen just once. Sequencing input: peripheral blood. The receptors stem from a woman in her 50s in a cohort sampled during active COVID-19.

This clone was counted once. CDR3 nucleotides: TGTGCCAGCAGCTCGGACGGACTGAGAATCTCTAACTATGGCTACACCTTC. Its translation: CASSSDGLRISNYGYTF. The chain links TRBV7-9 to TRBJ1-2; D gene unclear. The V and J ends lost 4 bases and 0 bases respectively, with 18 bases between them. The CDR3 consists of 17 residues. Germline CDR1 and CDR2: SEHNR and FQNEAQ (reference sequence). Based on the CDR3 plus reference TRBV7-9 and TRBJ1-2, the full variable domain is DTGVSQNPRHKITKRGQNVTFRCDPISEHNRLYWYRQTLGQGPEFLTYFQNEAQLEKSRLLSDRFSAERPKGSFSTLEIQRTEQGDSAMYLCASSSDGLRISNYGYTFGSGTRLTVV.

The rearrangement joins TRBV9 to TRBJ1-2, with TRBD1 matching 8 bases. Germline assignment: CDR1 SGDLS and CDR2 YYNGEE. J gave up 0 bases and V 4 bases, and 11 bases lay outside the gene matches. This CDR3 spans 17 amino acids. CDR3 in amino acids: CASSPWTGKISNYGYTF. The CDR3 DNA sequence: TGTGCCAGCAGCCCTTGGACAGGGAAGATCTCTAACTATGGCTACACCTTC. The variable domain in full, completed from reference TRBV9 and TRBJ1-2, reads DSGVTQTPKHLITATGQRVTLRCSPRSGDLSVYWYQQSLDQGLQFLIQYYNGEERAKGNILERFSAQQFPDLHSELNLSSLELGDSALYFCASSPWTGKISNYGYTFGSGTRLTVV.

The genes are TRBV7-9 and TRBJ2-5; D may be TRBD2 (5 bases). CDR3 length: 13 residues. V was trimmed by 4 bases and J by 4 bases, leaving 10 bases between them. Germline CDR1 is SEHNR and CDR2 is FQNEAQ (reference sequence). The CDR3 DNA reads as TGTGCCAGCAGCTCCCCGGGGAGAGAGACCCAGTACTTC. Protein sequence: CASSSPGRETQYF.

The CDR3 DNA is TGTGCCAGCAGTGCCTCTACTAGCGGGAGCGCGAATGAGCAGTTCTTC. Its protein is CASSASTSGSANEQFF. V is TRBV6-4 and J is TRBJ2-1, with 11 nucleotides matching TRBD2. Losses at the gene ends were 4 bases for V and 7 bases for J; bases not matched to a gene: 9. This CDR3 region has 16 residues. Germline values: CDR1 MRHNA, CDR2 SNTAGT.

The chain recombines TRBV29-1 with TRBJ2-5; D possibly corresponds to TRBD2 (7 bases). The V gene lost 4 bases and the J gene lost 4 bases, with 19 bases spanning the gap. This CDR3 is built from 15 residues. Per germline, CDR1 SQVTM and CDR2 ANQGSEA. This CDR3 is CSVGGGAKLGETQYF. CDR3 nucleotide sequence: TGCAGCGTTGGGGGGGGCGCGAAGCTGGGAGAGACCCAGTACTTC.

The V gene is TRBV28, the J gene TRBJ2-7; 9 nucleotides line up with TRBD1. Germline lookup yields CDR1 MDHEN and CDR2 SYDVKM. V was pared by 7 bases and J by 0 bases, with 7 bases of the junction left unmatched. CDR3 size: 15 residues. This CDR3 is CASIRRDRDSYEQYF. The CDR3 nucleotides read TGTGCCAGCATCCGCCGGGACAGGGACTCCTACGAGCAGTACTTC.

This chain links TRBV5-1 with TRBJ2-1, with 9 positions matching TRBD1. The CDR3 is made up of 16 amino acids. V dropped 0 bases and J dropped 7; count of bases not matched to a gene: 8. CDR1 SGHRS and CDR2 YFSETQ come from the germline V gene. CDR3 sequence: CASSLVGRTGVNEQFF. The CDR3 DNA sequence: TGCGCCAGCAGCTTGGTAGGCCGGACAGGGGTGAATGAGCAGTTCTTC.

This clone showed up just a few times. The genes are TRBV5-5 and TRBJ1-5; 8 bases align to TRBD1. The length of the CDR3 is 16 residues. Trimming at V came to 2 bases and at J to 3 bases, leaving 7 bases not matched to a gene. The germline V gene has CDR1 SGHKS and CDR2 YYEKEE (reference sequence). The CDR3 sequence: CASSFWPGGNNQPQHF. DNA of the CDR3: TGTGCCAGCAGCTTTTGGCCAGGGGGCAACAATCAGCCCCAGCATTTT.

V gene TRBV6-2 or TRBV6-3 combines with J gene TRBJ2-3; 8 bases map to TRBD1. The trim removed 0 bases at V and 3 bases at J, leaving 5 bases unmatched. The length of the CDR3 is 16 residues. Germline V gene sequence: CDR1 MNHEY, CDR2 SVGEGT. CDR3 residues: CASSYSITGGTDTQYF. The CDR3 DNA reads TGTGCCAGCAGTTACTCGATAACAGGGGGTACAGATACGCAGTATTTT.

The chain recombines TRBV28 with TRBJ2-5, with 9 bases identical to TRBD2. Germline loops: CDR1 MDHEN, CDR2 SYDVKM. This CDR3 region has 16 residues. V was pared by 5 bases and J by 6 bases, with 13 bases of the junction left unmatched. CDR3 amino acids: CASSGASGAGRKTQYF. CDR3 nucleotide sequence: TGTGCCAGCAGTGGGGCTAGCGGGGCGGGGAGGAAGACCCAGTACTTC.

The rearrangement joins TRBV27 to TRBJ2-7; possible D gene TRBD2, 7 bases. Germline loops: CDR1 MNHEY, CDR2 SMNVEV (reference sequence). Trimming pared 0 bases from V and 6 bases from J, leaving 15 bases between. CDR3 length: 15 amino acids. CDR3 protein: CASSLSGPGGSEQYF. Here the CDR3 DNA reads TGTGCCAGCAGTTTATCCGGCCCGGGGGGCTCCGAGCAGTACTTC.

The chain combines TRBV27 with TRBJ1-6; 7 bases align to TRBD1. Germline assignment: CDR1 MNHEY and CDR2 SMNVEV (reference sequence). V shed 5 bases and J 3 bases; nucleotides not matched to a gene: 7. The CDR3 runs to 16 residues. This chain's CDR3 is CASSPHRDSYNSPLHF. CDR3 bases: TGTGCCAGCAGTCCCCACCGGGACAGCTATAATTCACCCCTCCACTTT.

The genes are TRBV28 and TRBJ2-7; the D gene is possibly TRBD1 (6 bases). The CDR3 totals 13 residues. Germline CDR1 reads MDHEN; CDR2 reads SYDVKM. The V and J ends lost 2 bases and 7 bases respectively, with 12 bases between them. The CDR3 bases are TGTGCCAGCAGTTTAGGGGGCCGAGGGGAGCAGTACTTC. Translating gives CASSLGGRGEQYF.

The chain links TRBV11-2 to TRBJ1-2, with 8 bases identical to TRBD1. V lost 5 bases to trimming and J lost 8 bases; unmatched junction nucleotides: 7. CDR3 length: 13 residues. The V gene's germline CDR1 is SGHAT and CDR2 FQNNGV. CDR3 sequence reads: CASSPGQAGGYTF. The CDR3 DNA sequence: TGTGCCAGCAGCCCGGGACAGGCGGGGGGCTACACCTTC.